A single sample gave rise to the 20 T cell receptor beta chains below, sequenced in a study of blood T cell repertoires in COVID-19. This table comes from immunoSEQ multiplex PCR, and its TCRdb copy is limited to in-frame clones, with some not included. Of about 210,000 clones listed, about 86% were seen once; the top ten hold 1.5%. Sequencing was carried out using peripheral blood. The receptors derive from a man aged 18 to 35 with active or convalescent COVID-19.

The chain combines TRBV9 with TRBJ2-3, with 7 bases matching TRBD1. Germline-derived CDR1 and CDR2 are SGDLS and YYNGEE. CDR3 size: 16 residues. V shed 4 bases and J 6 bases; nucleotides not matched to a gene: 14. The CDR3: CASSPRPSTGPDTQYF. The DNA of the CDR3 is TGTGCCAGCAGCCCAAGGCCATCGACAGGGCCGGATACGCAGTATTTT.

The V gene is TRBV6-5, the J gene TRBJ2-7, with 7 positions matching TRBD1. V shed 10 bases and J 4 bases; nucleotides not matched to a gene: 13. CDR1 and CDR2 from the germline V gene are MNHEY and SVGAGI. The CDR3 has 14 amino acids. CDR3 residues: CATAPLRGPYEQYF. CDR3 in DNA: TGTGCCACCGCCCCGTTGAGGGGGCCATACGAGCAGTACTTC.

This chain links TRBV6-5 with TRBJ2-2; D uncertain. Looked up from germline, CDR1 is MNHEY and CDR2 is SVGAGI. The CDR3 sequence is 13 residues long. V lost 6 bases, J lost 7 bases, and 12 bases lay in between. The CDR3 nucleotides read TGTGCCAGCAGCCCGTTTTATGTCGGGGAGCTGTTTTTT. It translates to CASSPFYVGELFF.

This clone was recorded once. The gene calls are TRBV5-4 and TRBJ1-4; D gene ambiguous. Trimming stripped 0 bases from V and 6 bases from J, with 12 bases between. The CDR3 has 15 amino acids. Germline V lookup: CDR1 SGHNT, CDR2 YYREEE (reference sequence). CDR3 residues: CASSLAGAADEKLFF. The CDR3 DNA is TGTGCCAGCAGCTTGGCCGGAGCAGCCGATGAAAAACTGTTTTTT.

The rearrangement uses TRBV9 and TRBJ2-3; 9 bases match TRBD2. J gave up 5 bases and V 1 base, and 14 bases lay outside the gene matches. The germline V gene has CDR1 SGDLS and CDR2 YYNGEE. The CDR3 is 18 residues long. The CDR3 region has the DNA TGTGCCAGCAGCGTACCCCAAGATCAGCGGGAGGTAGGAGATACGCAGTATTTT. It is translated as CASSVPQDQREVGDTQYF. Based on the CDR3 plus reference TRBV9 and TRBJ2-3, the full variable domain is DSGVTQTPKHLITATGQRVTLRCSPRSGDLSVYWYQQSLDQGLQFLIQYYNGEERAKGNILERFSAQQFPDLHSELNLSSLELGDSALYFCASSVPQDQREVGDTQYFGPGTRLTVL.

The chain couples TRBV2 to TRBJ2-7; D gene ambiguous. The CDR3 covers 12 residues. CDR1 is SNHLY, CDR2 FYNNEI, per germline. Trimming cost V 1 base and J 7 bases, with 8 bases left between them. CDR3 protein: CASSEDLGEQYF. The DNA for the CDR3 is TGTGCCAGCAGTGAAGACCTCGGGGAGCAGTACTTC.

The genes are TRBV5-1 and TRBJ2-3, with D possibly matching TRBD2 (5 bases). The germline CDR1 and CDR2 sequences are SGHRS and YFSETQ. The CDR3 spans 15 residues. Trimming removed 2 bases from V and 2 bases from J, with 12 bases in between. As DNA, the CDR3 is TGCGCCAGCAGCTTAGGTCGGGGATACACAGATACGCAGTATTTT. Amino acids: CASSLGRGYTDTQYF.

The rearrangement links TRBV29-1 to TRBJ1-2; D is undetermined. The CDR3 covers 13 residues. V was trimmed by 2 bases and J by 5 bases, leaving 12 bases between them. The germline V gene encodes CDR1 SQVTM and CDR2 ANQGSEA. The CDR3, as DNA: TGCAGCGTTGAAAATAGTGGAGAGTATGGCTACACCTTC. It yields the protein CSVENSGEYGYTF.

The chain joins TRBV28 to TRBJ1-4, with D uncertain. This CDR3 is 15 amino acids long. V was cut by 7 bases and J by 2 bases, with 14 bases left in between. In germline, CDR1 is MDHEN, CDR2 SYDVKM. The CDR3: CASTTAGSTNEKLFF. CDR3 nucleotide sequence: TGTGCCAGCACCACGGCGGGCTCTACTAATGAAAAACTGTTTTTT.

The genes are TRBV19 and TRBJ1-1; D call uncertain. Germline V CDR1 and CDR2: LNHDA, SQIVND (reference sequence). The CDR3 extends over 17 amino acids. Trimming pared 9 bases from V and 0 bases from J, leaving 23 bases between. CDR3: CASTPAKFDILNTEAFF. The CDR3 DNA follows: TGTGCCAGCACACCTGCGAAGTTTGACATCTTGAACACTGAAGCTTTCTTT.

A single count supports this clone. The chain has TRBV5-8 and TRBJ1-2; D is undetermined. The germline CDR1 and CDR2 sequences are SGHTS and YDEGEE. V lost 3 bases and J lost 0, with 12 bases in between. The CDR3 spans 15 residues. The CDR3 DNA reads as TGTGCCAGCAGCTCAGGAACCCATACTAACTATGGCTACACCTTC. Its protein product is CASSSGTHTNYGYTF.

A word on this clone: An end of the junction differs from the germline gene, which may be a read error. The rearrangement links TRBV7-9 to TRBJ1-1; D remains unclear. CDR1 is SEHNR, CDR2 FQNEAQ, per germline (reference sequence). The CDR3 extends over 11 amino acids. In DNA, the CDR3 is TGTGCCAGCAGCCAGAACAGTGAAGCTTTCTTT. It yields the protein CASSQNSEAFF.

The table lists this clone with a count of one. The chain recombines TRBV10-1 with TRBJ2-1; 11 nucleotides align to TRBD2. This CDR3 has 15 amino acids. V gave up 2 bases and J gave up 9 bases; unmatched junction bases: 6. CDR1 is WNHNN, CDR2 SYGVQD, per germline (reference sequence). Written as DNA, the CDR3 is TGCGCCAGCAGTGAGGCACTAGCGGGAGCCCGTGAGCAGTTCTTC. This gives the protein CASSEALAGAREQFF.

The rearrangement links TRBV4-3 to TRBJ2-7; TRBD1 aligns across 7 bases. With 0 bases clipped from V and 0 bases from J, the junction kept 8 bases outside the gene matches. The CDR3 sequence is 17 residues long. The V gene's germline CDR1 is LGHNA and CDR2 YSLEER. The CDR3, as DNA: TGCGCCAGCAGCCAAGATGGTAGGGGGCTCGGCTCCTACGAGCAGTACTTC. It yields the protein CASSQDGRGLGSYEQYF.

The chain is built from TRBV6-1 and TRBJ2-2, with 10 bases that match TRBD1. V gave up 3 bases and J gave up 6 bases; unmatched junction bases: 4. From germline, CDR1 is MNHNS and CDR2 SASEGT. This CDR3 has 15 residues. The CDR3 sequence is CASSEGTGVAGELFF. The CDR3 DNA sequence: TGTGCCAGCAGTGAGGGGACAGGGGTAGCCGGGGAGCTGTTTTTT.

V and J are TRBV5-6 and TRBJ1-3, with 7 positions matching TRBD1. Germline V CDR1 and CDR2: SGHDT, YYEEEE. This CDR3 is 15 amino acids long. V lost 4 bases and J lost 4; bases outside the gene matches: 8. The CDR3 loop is CASSPTGRAGNTIYF. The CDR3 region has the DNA TGTGCCAGCAGCCCGACAGGGAGAGCCGGAAACACCATATATTTT.

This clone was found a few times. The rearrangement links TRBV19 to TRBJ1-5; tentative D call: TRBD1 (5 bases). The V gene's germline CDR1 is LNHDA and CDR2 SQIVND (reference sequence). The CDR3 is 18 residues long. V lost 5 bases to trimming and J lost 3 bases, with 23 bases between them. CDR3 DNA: TGTGCCAGTAGTCTACCCGCACATCGACAGAAACCCAATCAGCCCCAGCATTTT. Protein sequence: CASSLPAHRQKPNQPQHF.

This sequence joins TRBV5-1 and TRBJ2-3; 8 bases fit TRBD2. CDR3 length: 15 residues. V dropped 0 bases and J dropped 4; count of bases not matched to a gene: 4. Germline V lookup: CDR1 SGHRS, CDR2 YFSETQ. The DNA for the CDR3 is TGCGCCAGCAGCTTGGCCGCAGCGGGAGCAGATACGCAGTATTTT. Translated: CASSLAAAGADTQYF.

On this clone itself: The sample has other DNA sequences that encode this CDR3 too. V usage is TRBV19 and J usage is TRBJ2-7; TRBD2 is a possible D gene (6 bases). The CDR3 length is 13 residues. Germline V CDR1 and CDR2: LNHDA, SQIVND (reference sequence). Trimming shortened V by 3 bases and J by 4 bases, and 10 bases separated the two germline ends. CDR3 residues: CASSIGRGYEQYF. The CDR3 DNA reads TGTGCCAGTAGTATTGGGCGGGGTTACGAGCAGTACTTC.

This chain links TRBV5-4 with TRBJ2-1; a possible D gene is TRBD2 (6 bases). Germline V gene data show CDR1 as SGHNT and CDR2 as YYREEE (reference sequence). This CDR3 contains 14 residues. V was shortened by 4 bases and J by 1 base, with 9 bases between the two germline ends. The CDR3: CASSLGLSYNEQFF. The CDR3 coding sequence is TGTGCCAGCAGCCTGGGACTGTCCTACAATGAGCAGTTCTTC.